This TCR beta chain was retrieved from a study of tumor and adjacent non-tumor tissue in lung cancer (dated by TCRdb to 2016 to 2018). For context, the study as a whole: By cancer type, the cohort comprised approximately 12 adenocarcinoma patients, a couple of squamous cell carcinoma patients and 1 small cell lung cancer patient. Around 31 paired specimens, one tumor and one normal lung sample per patient, were profiled by TCRbeta CDR3 sequencing. The 15 enrolled patients, of whom some ten were men and 5 were women, were aged about 30 to 80 years and were diagnosed with TNM stage I to III disease. In total, sequencing yielded 130,000,000 or so productive TCRbeta reads, which works out to an average of approximately 4.1 million reads per sample. Using bulk TCRbeta repertoires from approximately 15 lung cancer patients, the study set lung tumor tissue side by side with matched distant non-tumor lung tissue. General conclusions and limits of the study: TCR diversity was significantly higher in younger patients, and higher tumor TCR diversity was associated with shorter overall and disease-free survival. Neither the sequencing platform nor unique molecular identifiers are mentioned in the methods. A significantly larger cumulative share of the repertoire was made up by the top 100 clones in normal lung than in tumor tissue. Tumor tissue showed significantly greater TCR diversity (inverse Simpson) than normal lung tissue (431.37 vs 166.20, P = 0.0075, Mann-Whitney U test). Only 15 or so patients were included in the cohort, and the need for larger samples and more detailed clinical data was noted by the authors. Peripheral blood was not sequenced, so blood TCRbeta repertoires in these lung cancer patients were not examined.

RNA was isolated from bulk, unsorted tissue, and RNA quality was assessed with a NanoDrop ND-1000 and an Agilent 2100. Newly diagnosed lung cancer patients without prior chemotherapy who had been admitted for thoracic surgery in China between August and November 2014 were enrolled as donors. Anyone who had undergone radiotherapy or chemotherapy before, or who had another cancer at the same time, was left out of the study. Surgical tissue pieces of roughly 1-2 cm3 were preserved in RNAlater solution and were kept at -80 degrees C until use. V is cut by 3 bases and J by 7 bases, and the space between the germline ends is 6 bases. The CDR3 starts with the cysteine, ends with the phenylalanine, and has 12 residues. Only the CDR3 portion is preserved as DNA: 36 bases, with reading frame beginning at the first base. CDR1 LGHNA and CDR2 YNFKEQ are derived from the germline V gene. In its sample, this clonotype was seen many times. Its antigen is unknown. The record has no base qualities; no much larger clone is one base away.

Preparation of the library involved multiplex PCR. TCRdb names Illumina HiSeq 2500 as the instrument used. TCRbeta libraries were constructed through three rounds of nested PCR with primers (Table S4) according to protocols adapted from ARM-PCR. Before sequencing, PCR products in the 200-500 bp range were cut out of the gel and cleaned up using the QIAquick gel extraction kit. In the authors' own workflow: Reads were cleaned with Trimmomatic, merged with FLASH into complete CDR3 sequences, and assigned to V(D)J germline segments with MiTCR. Clonal diversity was calculated as the inverse Simpson's index using VDJtools. In-frame sequences without a premature stop codon were defined as productive reads. TCRdb itself trimmed the public reads at Q25 with fastp, ran MiXCR and retained productive beta chains. When rows share a CDR3 protein, they turn into one entry using the most common DNA and genes. Here the V and J calls rest on TCRdb's processing, not on the authors' analysis. The sample table lists under 100,000 distinct CDR3 sequences, around 59% of them with a count of one. Roughly 15% of the sample is held by the ten biggest clonotypes.

Recombination linked TRBV4-2 to TRBJ2-2; the D gene identity is not certain. This TCR was recovered from a man in his 70s with non-small cell lung cancer. The specimen sequenced was lung tumor tissue. The DNA sequence follows: TGTGCCAGCAGCCATGAAGTCGGGGAGCTGTTTTTT. Translated, this gives CASSHEVGELFF.